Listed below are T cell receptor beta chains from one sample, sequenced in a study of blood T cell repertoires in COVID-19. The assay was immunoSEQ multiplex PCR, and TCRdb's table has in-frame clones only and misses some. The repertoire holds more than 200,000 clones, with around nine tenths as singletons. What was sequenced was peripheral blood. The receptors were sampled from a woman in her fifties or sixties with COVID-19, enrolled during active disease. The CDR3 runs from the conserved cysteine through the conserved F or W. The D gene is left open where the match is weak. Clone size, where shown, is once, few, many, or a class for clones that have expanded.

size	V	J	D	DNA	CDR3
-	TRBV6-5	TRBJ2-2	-	TGTGCCAGCTTCGGACGGGAGAACACCGGGGAGCTGTTTTTT	CASFGRENTGELFF
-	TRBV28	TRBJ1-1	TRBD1	TGTGCCACCTATCGACAGGGCCAGCCGTTGAACACTGAAGCTTTCTTT	CATYRQGQPLNTEAFF
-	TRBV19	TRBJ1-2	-	TGTGCCAGTACCCCGACAGGAACCTATGGCTACACCTTC	CASTPTGTYGYTF
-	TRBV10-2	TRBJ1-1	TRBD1	TGCGCCAGCAGTGAGTCGGGACAGGGGGCAGCTTTCTTT	CASSESGQGAAFF
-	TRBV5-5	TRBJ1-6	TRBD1	TGTGCCAGCAGCTTGGTACAGGGGGGCTCACCCCTCCACTTT	CASSLVQGGSPLHF
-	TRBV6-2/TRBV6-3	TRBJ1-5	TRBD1	TGTGCCAGCAGTTACTCGCAGGACAGGGGGCTTGTAAGCAATCAGCCCCAGCATTTT	CASSYSQDRGLVSNQPQHF
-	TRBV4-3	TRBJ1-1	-	TGCGCCAGCAGCCAAGCCCGGGGGGACACTGAAGCTTTCTTT	CASSQARGDTEAFF
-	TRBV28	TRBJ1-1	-	TGTGCCAGCAGCCCTTGGGGGGGGCAGCTGAACACTGAAGCTTTCTTT	CASSPWGGQLNTEAFF
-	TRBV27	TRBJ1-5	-	TGTGCCAGCAGTTTATCGATGGGAGGTTTCACCCAGCTGCCCCAGCATTTT	CASSLSMGGFTQLPQHF
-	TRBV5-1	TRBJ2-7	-	TGCGCCAGCAGCTTGGGAGGGGGCGAGCAGTACTTC	CASSLGGGEQYF
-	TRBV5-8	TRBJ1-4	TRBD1	TGTGCCAGCAGCTCCGGGGGGGGACAGGGAGCAGAAAAACTGTTTTTT	CASSSGGGQGAEKLFF
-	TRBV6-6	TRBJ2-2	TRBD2	TGTGCCAGCAGTCCCCCGGGACTAGCGGGAGTGGAGCTGTTTTTT	CASSPPGLAGVELFF
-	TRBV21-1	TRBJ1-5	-	TGTGCCAGCACCGGAAAAGGGGGTGTCTACACGGGTAGCAATCAGCCCCAGCATTTT	CASTGKGGVYTGSNQPQHF
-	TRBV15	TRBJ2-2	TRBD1	TGTGCCACCAGCAGAGATATGAAGGGGGCCTTCCTCACCGGGGAGCTGTTTTTT	CATSRDMKGAFLTGELFF
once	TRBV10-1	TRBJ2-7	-	TGCGCCAGCAGTGACTTCGCGAAAGCGGACTCCTACGAGCAGTACTTC	CASSDFAKADSYEQYF
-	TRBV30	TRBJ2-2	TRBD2	TGTGCCTGGACCCAGGGACTAGCGGGAGAAGGTACCGGGGAGCTGTTTTTT	CAWTQGLAGEGTGELFF
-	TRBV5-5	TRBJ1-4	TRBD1	TGTGCCAGCAGCACATTCCGGGACAGGGAAAAACTGTTTTTT	CASSTFRDREKLFF
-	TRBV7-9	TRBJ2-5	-	TGTGCCAGCAGCGCTGCTGGCGGCCTAATTCAGACCCAGTACTTC	CASSAAGGLIQTQYF
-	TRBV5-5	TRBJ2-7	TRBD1	TGTGCCAGCAGCTCCCGTCGGGGGACAGGGAAAGACGAGCAGTACTTC	CASSSRRGTGKDEQYF
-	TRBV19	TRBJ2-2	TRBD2	TGTGCCAGTAGTATACGGGCGGTAGCGGGATTTGTAACCGGGGAGCTGTTTTTT	CASSIRAVAGFVTGELFF
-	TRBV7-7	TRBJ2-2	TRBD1	TGTGCCAGCAGCTACAGACAGGGGGGCGCCGGGGAGCTGTTTTTT	CASSYRQGGAGELFF
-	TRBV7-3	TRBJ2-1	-	TGTGCCAGCAGCTTAAATTCGGGGTTTTGGCGGTTCTTC	CASSLNSGFWRFF
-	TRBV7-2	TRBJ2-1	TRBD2	TGTGCCAGCAGCTTAGGACTAGCGCAGAACAATGAGCAGTTCTTC	CASSLGLAQNNEQFF
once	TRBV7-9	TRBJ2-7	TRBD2	TGTGCCAGCAGCTTATTCCATTTTGGACTAGCGGGAAAACCCTACGAGCAGTACTTC	CASSLFHFGLAGKPYEQYF
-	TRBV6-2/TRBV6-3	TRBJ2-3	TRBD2	TGTGCCAGCAGTACGTCATTGACTAGCGGGAGTATTGCAGATACGCAGTATTTT	CASSTSLTSGSIADTQYF
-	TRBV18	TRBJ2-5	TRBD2	TGTGCCAGCTCACCCCTCCCGCTAGCGGGAGGCTTCGGGGAGACCCAGTACTTC	CASSPLPLAGGFGETQYF
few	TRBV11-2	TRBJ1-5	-	TGTGCCAGCAGCTTAGATCGGAGTCAGCCCCAGCATTTT	CASSLDRSQPQHF
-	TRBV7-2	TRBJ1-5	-	TGTGCCAGCAGCTTAGAGGGCTGGGGCGGTCAGCCCCAGCATTTT	CASSLEGWGGQPQHF
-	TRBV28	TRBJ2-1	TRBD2	TGTGCCAGCAGTTTAGAGTCTAGCGGGAGGCCCCTCCACAATGAGCAGTTCTTC	CASSLESSGRPLHNEQFF
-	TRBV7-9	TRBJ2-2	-	TGTGCCAGCAGCTTAAAGGGGCGCGGAGGGTACGGGGAGCTGTTTTTT	CASSLKGRGGYGELFF
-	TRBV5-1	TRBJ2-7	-	TGCGCCAGCAGCACTGGCGACTCACAAACCTACGAGCAGTACTTC	CASSTGDSQTYEQYF
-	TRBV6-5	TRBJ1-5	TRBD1	TGTGCCAGCAGTCGCGGTCAGGGGGCAGAGCCCCAGCATTTT	CASSRGQGAEPQHF
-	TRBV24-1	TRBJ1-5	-	TGTGCCACCAGTGACCGTAATCAGCCCCAGCATTTT	CATSDRNQPQHF
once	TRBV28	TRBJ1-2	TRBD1	TGTGCCAGCAGTGTCAGGGGGCTATTCTATGGCTACACCTTC	CASSVRGLFYGYTF
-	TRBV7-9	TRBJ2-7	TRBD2	TGTGCCAGCAGCTTAGGTAGCGGGACTAGCGGGAGTTACGAGCAGTACTTC	CASSLGSGTSGSYEQYF
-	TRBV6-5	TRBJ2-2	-	TGTGCCAGCAGTCCCCGGGACATAGACACCGGGGAGCTGTTTTTT	CASSPRDIDTGELFF
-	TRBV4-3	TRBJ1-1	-	TGCGCCAGCAGCCAAGAGGGCGGGGGCATCACTGAAGCTTTCTTT	CASSQEGGGITEAFF